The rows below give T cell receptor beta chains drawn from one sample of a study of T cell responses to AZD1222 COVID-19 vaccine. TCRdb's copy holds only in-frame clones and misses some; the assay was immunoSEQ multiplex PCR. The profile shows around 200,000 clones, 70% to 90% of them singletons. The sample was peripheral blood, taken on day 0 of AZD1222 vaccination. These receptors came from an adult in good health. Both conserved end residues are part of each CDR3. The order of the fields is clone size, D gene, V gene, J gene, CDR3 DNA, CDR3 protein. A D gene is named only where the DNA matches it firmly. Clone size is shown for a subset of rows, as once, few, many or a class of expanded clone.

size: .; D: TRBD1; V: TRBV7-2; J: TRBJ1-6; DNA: TGTGCCAGCAGCCAGGACAGGGAAGGATATAATTCACCCCTCCACTTT; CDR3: CASSQDREGYNSPLHF
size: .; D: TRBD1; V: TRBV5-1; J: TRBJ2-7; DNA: TGCGCCAGCAGCCCGACAGGGGGCTTATACGAGCAGTACTTC; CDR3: CASSPTGGLYEQYF
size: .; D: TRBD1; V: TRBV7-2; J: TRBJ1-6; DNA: TGTGCCAGCAGCTACACAGGGGCCCCAGGGGCTTCACCCCTCCACTTT; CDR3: CASSYTGAPGASPLHF
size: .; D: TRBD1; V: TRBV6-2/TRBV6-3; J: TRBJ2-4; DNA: TGTGCCAGCAGTGCGGACAGGGGAATCAAAAACATTCAGTACTTC; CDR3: CASSADRGIKNIQYF
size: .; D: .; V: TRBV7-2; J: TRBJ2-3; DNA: TGTGCCAGCAGCTTAGAGGGCCGTACAGATACGCAGTATTTT; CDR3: CASSLEGRTDTQYF
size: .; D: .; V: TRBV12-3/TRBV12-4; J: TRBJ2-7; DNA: TGTGCCAGCGGACCGGGTCTCACCGGTGAGCAGTACTTC; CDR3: CASGPGLTGEQYF
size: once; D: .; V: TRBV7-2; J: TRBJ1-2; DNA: TGTGCCAGCAGAAGGACAGCGGGCAACTATGGCTACACCTTC; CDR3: CASRRTAGNYGYTF
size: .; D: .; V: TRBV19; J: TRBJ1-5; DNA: TGTGCCAGTAGAGATGGGGTCCCGGGGCCCCAGCATTTT; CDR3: CASRDGVPGPQHF
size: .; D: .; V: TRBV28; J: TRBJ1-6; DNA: TGTGCCAGCAGTTCGCGACCAGGGTCGCAGGCCCTCCACTTT; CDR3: CASSSRPGSQALHF
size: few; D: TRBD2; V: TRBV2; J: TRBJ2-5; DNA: TGTGCCAGCAGTGACCTAGGACTAGCTATCCAAGAGACCCAGTACTTC; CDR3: CASSDLGLAIQETQYF
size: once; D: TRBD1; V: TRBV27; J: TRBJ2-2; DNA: TGTGCCAGCAGTTCCAACGGACAGGGTACCACCGGGGAGCTGTTTTTT; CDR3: CASSSNGQGTTGELFF
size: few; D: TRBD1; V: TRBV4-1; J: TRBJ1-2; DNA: TGCGCCAGCAGCCACCTGGACAGGGCGGACTATGGCTACACCTTC; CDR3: CASSHLDRADYGYTF
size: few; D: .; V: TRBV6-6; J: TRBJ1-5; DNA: TGTGCCAGCAGTTACTCACCAGGGAGCAATCAGCCCCAGCATTTT; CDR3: CASSYSPGSNQPQHF
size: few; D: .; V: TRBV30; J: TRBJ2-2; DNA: TGTGCCTGGACGCCGGGGCCAAACACCGGGGAGCTGTTTTTT; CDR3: CAWTPGPNTGELFF
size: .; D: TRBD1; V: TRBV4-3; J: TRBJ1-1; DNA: TGCGCCAGCAGCCCCACAAGGGGAAACAGGGGTGGCACTGAAGCTTTCTTT; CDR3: CASSPTRGNRGGTEAFF
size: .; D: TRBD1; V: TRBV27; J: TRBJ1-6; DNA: TGTGCCAGCAGTTCCTTCCGGGACAGGGGACGTTCACCCCTCCACTTT; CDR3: CASSSFRDRGRSPLHF
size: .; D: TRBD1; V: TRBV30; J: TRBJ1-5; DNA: TGTGCCTGGTCAGGGACAGGGATTTATCAGCCCCAGCATTTT; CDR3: CAWSGTGIYQPQHF
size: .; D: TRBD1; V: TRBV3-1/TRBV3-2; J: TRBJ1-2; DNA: TGTGCCAGCAGCCAGACAGGGGTGGGTAACTATGGCTACACCTTC; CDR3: CASSQTGVGNYGYTF
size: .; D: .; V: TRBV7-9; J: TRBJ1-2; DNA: TGTGCCAGCAGCGGGGAGGGGCCTGCTAACTATGGCTACACCTTC; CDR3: CASSGEGPANYGYTF
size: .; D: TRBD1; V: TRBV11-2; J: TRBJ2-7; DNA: TGTGCCAGCAGCTGGGGACAGGGAGCCTTCTACGAGCAGTACTTC; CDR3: CASSWGQGAFYEQYF
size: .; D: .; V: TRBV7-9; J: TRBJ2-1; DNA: TGTGCCAGCAGACTAGACGGGGGTGAGCAGTTCTTC; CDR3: CASRLDGGEQFF
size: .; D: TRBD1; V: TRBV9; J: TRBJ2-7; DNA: TGTGCCAGCAGCGTGAGAGTAACAGGGGACGAGCAGTACTTC; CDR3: CASSVRVTGDEQYF
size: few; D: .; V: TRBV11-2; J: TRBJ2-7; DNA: TGTGCCAGCAGCTTTCAGGGACGGAGCTCCTACGAGCAGTACTTC; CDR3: CASSFQGRSSYEQYF
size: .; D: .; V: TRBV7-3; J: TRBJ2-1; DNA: TGTGCCAGCAGCTTAATTTCGACGGGCAATGAGCAGTTCTTC; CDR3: CASSLISTGNEQFF
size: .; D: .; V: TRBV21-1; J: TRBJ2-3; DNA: TGTGCCAGCAGCAGGGGAAGCACAGATACGCAGTATTTT; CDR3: CASSRGSTDTQYF
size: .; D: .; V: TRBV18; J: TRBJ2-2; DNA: TGTGCCAGCTCACTGTTCGAAGCCGGGGAGCTGTTTTTT; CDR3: CASSLFEAGELFF
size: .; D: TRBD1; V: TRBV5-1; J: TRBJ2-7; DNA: TGCGCCAGCAGCTCAACTCGGACAGGGGCCTACGAGCAGTACTTC; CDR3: CASSSTRTGAYEQYF
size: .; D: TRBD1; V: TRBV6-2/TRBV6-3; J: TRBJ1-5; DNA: TGTGCCAGCAGTAGGACAGGGGGCGAAGATCAGCCCCAGCATTTT; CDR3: CASSRTGGEDQPQHF
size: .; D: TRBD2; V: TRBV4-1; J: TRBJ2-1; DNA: TGCGCCAGCAGCCAATTTAGCGGGGGGGCCACTTCCTACAATGAGCAGTTCTTC; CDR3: CASSQFSGGATSYNEQFF
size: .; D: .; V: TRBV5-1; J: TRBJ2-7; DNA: TGCGCCAGCAGCGACGGACGGACCTACGAGCAGTACTTC; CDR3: CASSDGRTYEQYF
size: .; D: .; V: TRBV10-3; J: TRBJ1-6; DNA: TGTGCCACGCGGGACGGGCTAAGCTCCTATAATTCACCCCTCCACTTT; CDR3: CATRDGLSSYNSPLHF